Following are 26 T cell receptor beta chains from one sample sequenced in a study of T-cell reconstitution after alpha-beta-depleted transplantation in children. The TCRbeta library was prepared with unique molecular identifiers. TCRdb processed the PCR reads anew with MiXCR; each CDR3 protein has one entry. In the table there are about 6,500 distinct CDR3 sequences, around 11% of which are singletons. This specimen consisted of PBMCs, mostly from graft donor cells, obtained 180 days after TCRalphabeta/CD19-depleted stem cell transplant. The source is a child less than two years old who had a stem cell transplant for acute myeloid leukemia, so the T cells may come from the graft donor.

In DNA form, the CDR3 reads TGTGCCAGCAGTTTTTACCACGCTAGCTCCTATAGTTCCCCCCTCCACTTT. Translated, it gives CASSFYHASSYSSPLHF. The J gene is TRBJ1-6, the V gene TRBV28; D not resolved. Germline loops: CDR1 MDHEN, CDR2 SYDVKM. V was shortened by 3 bases and J by 13 bases, with 25 bases between the two germline ends. There are 17 residues in the CDR3.

This clonotype has at least ten counts. The chain combines TRBV12-3 or TRBV12-4 with TRBJ2-1, with unresolved D. The CDR3 runs to 13 residues. The V end was cut by 3 bases, the J end by 9 bases, with 12 bases between. CDR3 region: CASSLGGRAEQFF. For the CDR3, the DNA is TGTGCCAGCAGTTTGGGTGGCCGAGCTGAGCAGTTCTTC.

V usage is TRBV4-3 and J usage is TRBJ1-2; 8 nucleotides align to TRBD1. The junction had 5 bases not matched to a gene; V was cut back by 0 bases and J by 5 bases. The CDR3 spans 15 residues. The germline V gene encodes CDR1 LGHNA and CDR2 YSLEER. CDR3 region: CASSQEDRAVYGYTF. DNA for the CDR3: TGCGCCAGCAGCCAAGAGGACAGGGCGGTGTATGGCTACACCTTC.

This clonotype occurred many times. The CDR3 DNA reads TGCAGTGCCGGGGGGGGGACCCAGTACTTC. Its protein is CSAGGGTQYF. The chain joins TRBV20-1 to TRBJ2-5, with 8 bases aligning to TRBD2. The germline V gene has CDR1 DFQATT and CDR2 SNEGSKA (reference sequence). After removal of 6 bases from V and 7 bases from J, the junction contained 1 base not matched to a gene. The CDR3 spans 10 residues.

The chain is built from TRBV27 and TRBJ2-3, with D unclear. There are 12 residues in the CDR3. Germline V gene sequence: CDR1 MNHEY, CDR2 SMNVEV (reference sequence). The V end lost 7 bases, the J end lost 6 bases, and 11 bases lay between the germline ends. The DNA of the CDR3 is TGTGCCAGCAAGGGCGGAATGGATACGCAGTATTTT. Its translation: CASKGGMDTQYF.

This chain uses TRBV20-1 with TRBJ2-1, with D possibly being TRBD2 (5 bases). V was pared by 1 base and J by 9 bases, with 16 bases between. In germline, CDR1 is DFQATT, CDR2 SNEGSKA (reference sequence). CDR3 size: 14 residues. This chain's CDR3 is CSARVQLSSGEQFF. The CDR3, as DNA: TGCAGTGCTAGAGTCCAGCTGTCAAGCGGTGAGCAGTTCTTC.

This clonotype was seen many times. The rearrangement links TRBV24-1 to TRBJ2-3; a weak D match, TRBD2 (5 bases). The V gene's germline CDR1 is KGHDR and CDR2 SFDVKD. V lost 8 bases and J lost 2, with 13 bases in between. The CDR3 spans 14 residues. The CDR3 DNA reads TGTGCCACCAAGGGAGTGTTTGACACAGATACGCAGTATTTT. This encodes CATKGVFDTDTQYF.

In this sample, this clonotype is medium-sized. J is TRBJ2-3 and V is TRBV28; D could derive from TRBD1 or TRBD2 (5 bases each). From germline, CDR1 is MDHEN and CDR2 SYDVKM. The V and J ends lost 3 bases and 2 bases respectively, with 12 bases between them. The length of the CDR3 is 15 residues. DNA for the CDR3: TGTGCCAGCAGTTTTGACAGCGGCCCCACAGATACGCAGTATTTT. Encoded protein: CASSFDSGPTDTQYF.

This clonotype ranks as medium-sized. The chain links TRBV24-1 to TRBJ2-1; D is uncertain. Looked up from germline, CDR1 is KGHDR and CDR2 is SFDVKD. The CDR3 covers 18 residues. The ends were cut back, 2 bases at V and 6 bases at J, with 22 bases in the middle. In DNA form, the CDR3 reads TGTGCCACCAGTGATTCCGTCGCGGTAGACCGCCTCCTCAATGAGCAGTTCTTC. It is translated as CATSDSVAVDRLLNEQFF.

This clonotype ranks as medium-sized. This chain links TRBV7-9 with TRBJ2-7; D unclear. CDR1 and CDR2 (germline): SEHNR, FQNEAQ (reference sequence). The CDR3 consists of 14 residues. Trimming shortened V by 2 bases and J by 3 bases, and 11 bases separated the two germline ends. CDR3 protein: CASSLNERYYEQYF. CDR3 DNA: TGTGCCAGCAGCTTAAATGAACGGTACTACGAGCAGTACTTC. The whole variable domain, remainder taken from reference TRBV7-9 and TRBJ2-7, is DTGVSQNPRHKITKRGQNVTFRCDPISEHNRLYWYRQTLGQGPEFLTYFQNEAQLEKSRLLSDRFSAERPKGSFSTLEIQRTEQGDSAMYLCASSLNERYYEQYFGPGTRLTVT.

This clonotype came up many times. This chain joins TRBV7-6 and TRBJ2-1; D remains unclear. The CDR3 has 12 amino acids. Trimming took 1 base from V and 10 from J, leaving 8 bases between them. The germline V gene encodes CDR1 SGHVS and CDR2 FNYEAQ. CDR3 in DNA: TGTGCCAGCAGCTTAGTCGGCACGGAGCAGTTCTTC. Translation: CASSLVGTEQFF.

This clonotype has a count of ten or more. The rearrangement uses TRBV6-2 or TRBV6-3 and TRBJ1-5, with TRBD1 as a possible D gene (5 bases). In germline, CDR1 is MNHEY, CDR2 SVGEGT. Trimming removed 2 bases from V and 3 bases from J, with 17 bases in between. The length of the CDR3 is 17 residues. CDR3 nucleotide sequence: TGTGCCAGCAGTTACGTCATGGGCGGGGCAATCAATCAGCCCCAGCATTTT. This translates into CASSYVMGGAINQPQHF.

In this sample, this clonotype turned up many times. The chain combines TRBV20-1 with TRBJ2-5; D is unresolved. The CDR3 totals 10 residues. Between the trimmed V and J ends, which lost 3 bases and 5 bases, there was a span of 4 bases. Germline V gene lookup returns CDR1 DFQATT and CDR2 SNEGSKA (reference sequence). The CDR3 DNA follows: TGCAGTGCTAGCTCTGAGACCCAGTACTTC. Translated: CSASSETQYF.

This clonotype was observed at least ten times. The chain uses TRBV5-1 and TRBJ2-1, with D perhaps assigned TRBD1 or TRBD2 (6 bases each). There are 17 residues in the CDR3. In germline, CDR1 is SGHRS, CDR2 YFSETQ. V dropped 0 bases and J dropped 2 bases, with 15 bases sitting between them. The CDR3 region has the DNA TGCGCCAGCAGCTTGGTGGGGGCGGGACTTGCCTACAATGAGCAGTTCTTC. It is translated as CASSLVGAGLAYNEQFF.

In its sample, this clonotype ranks as medium-sized. The DNA of the CDR3 is TGTGCCAGCAGCTTTAACAGGTTCGAGCATTTCCAAGAGACCCAGTACTTC. This translates into CASSFNRFEHFQETQYF. The chain uses TRBV7-9 and TRBJ2-5, with a possible D match to TRBD1 (5 bases). The CDR3 length is 17 residues. Germline V gives CDR1 SEHNR, CDR2 FQNEAQ (reference sequence). The ends were cut back, 3 bases at V and 1 base at J, with 18 bases in the middle.

This clonotype showed up many times. The rearrangement uses TRBV2 and TRBJ2-3; 7 bases match TRBD1. Per the germline V gene, CDR1 is SNHLY and CDR2 is FYNNEI. Losses at the gene ends were 7 bases for V and 2 bases for J; bases not matched to a gene: 6. This CDR3 contains 14 residues. In nucleotides, the CDR3 is TGTGCCAGCACCTGGGACAGCGACACAGATACGCAGTATTTT. Translation gives CASTWDSDTDTQYF. The entire variable domain, with the rest obtained from reference TRBV2 and TRBJ2-3, is as follows: EPEVTQTPSHQVTQMGQEVILRCVPISNHLYFYWYRQILGQKVEFLVSFYNNEISEKSEIFDDQFSVERPDGSNFTLKIRSTKLEDSAMYFCASTWDSDTDTQYFGPGTRLTVL.

By its share, this clonotype is medium-sized (0.01 to 0.1%). V and J are TRBV7-2 and TRBJ2-3; 13 bases are a match to TRBD2. The CDR3 sequence is 16 residues long. V dropped 4 bases and J dropped 6; count of bases not matched to a gene: 7. Germline CDR1 reads SGHTA; CDR2 reads FQGNSA. The CDR3 loop is CASSSRTSGSVDTQYF. The CDR3 coding sequence is TGTGCCAGCAGCTCGAGGACTAGCGGGAGTGTGGATACGCAGTATTTT.

At least ten counts were recorded for this clonotype. The V call is TRBV6-2 or TRBV6-3, the J call TRBJ2-1; possibly TRBD1 or TRBD2 for D (5 bases each). The CDR3 is 16 residues long. V dropped 6 bases and J dropped 3 bases, with 18 bases sitting between them. Germline V gene lookup returns CDR1 MNHEY and CDR2 SVGEGT. DNA of the CDR3: TGTGCCAGCAGCTCCCTGGGGGACCCCCGCTACAATGAGCAGTTCTTC. Translating it yields CASSSLGDPRYNEQFF.

This clonotype was counted ten times or more. The chain links TRBV27 to TRBJ2-5, with TRBD1 matching over 7 bases. Germline V gene data show CDR1 as MNHEY and CDR2 as SMNVEV (reference sequence). The CDR3 sequence is 13 residues long. The trim removed 10 bases at V and 0 bases at J, leaving 5 bases unmatched. Here the CDR3 reads CANLGTDQETQYF. CDR3 in DNA: TGTGCCAACCTAGGGACAGACCAAGAGACCCAGTACTTC.

The chain employs TRBV20-1 and TRBJ2-5; 8 positions agree with TRBD2. Germline V CDR1 and CDR2: DFQATT, SNEGSKA (reference sequence). Germline trimming cut 0 bases from V and 4 bases from J; bases unmatched to any gene: 10. The CDR3 totals 16 residues. CDR3 DNA: TGCAGTGCTAGAGATCTCCCGGGGGGGGGGCGAGAGACCCAGTACTTC. Amino acids: CSARDLPGGGRETQYF.

CDR3 sequence reads: CASILDTDTQYF. The CDR3 region has the DNA TGTGCCAGCATATTGGACACAGATACGCAGTATTTT. The chain combines TRBV27 with TRBJ2-3; D unclear. CDR1 MNHEY and CDR2 SMNVEV come from the germline V gene (reference sequence). This CDR3 region has 12 residues. Deletions cut 7 bases from V and 2 bases from J, with 7 bases between.

This clonotype appeared many times. The CDR3 is CASRIAGSSSYEQYF. The CDR3 coding sequence is TGTGCCAGCAGGATAGCGGGATCCAGCTCCTACGAGCAGTACTTC. The chain joins TRBV7-9 to TRBJ2-7; 8 nucleotides line up with TRBD2. Trimming took 6 bases from V and 0 from J; bases not matched to a gene: 7. Germline CDR1 SEHNR, CDR2 FQNEAQ (reference sequence). CDR3 length equals 15 residues.

By sample fraction, this clonotype is medium-sized. This rearrangement joins TRBV20-1 to TRBJ2-3, with 10 bases that match TRBD2. Germline V gene lookup returns CDR1 DFQATT and CDR2 SNEGSKA (reference sequence). V shed 0 bases, J shed 2 bases, and the junction held 5 bases outside the gene matches. CDR3 length: 16 residues. The CDR3 DNA is TGCAGTGCTAGAGATCTACTAGCGGGAACCACAGATACGCAGTATTTT. Its protein product is CSARDLLAGTTDTQYF.

This clonotype was found many times. V is TRBV7-3 and J is TRBJ2-7; D possibly uses TRBD1 or TRBD2 (6 bases each). Germline V gene data show CDR1 as SGHTA and CDR2 as FQGTGA. This CDR3 is 14 amino acids long. V was pared by 5 bases and J by 2 bases, with 13 bases between. The CDR3 nucleotides read TGTGCCAGCAGCCCTCTTGGGGGGCCCTACGAGCAGTACTTC. It is translated as CASSPLGGPYEQYF.

This clonotype was seen at least ten times. The chain links TRBV12-3 or TRBV12-4 to TRBJ2-2; D is possibly TRBD2 (7 bases). This CDR3 has 14 amino acids. V was shortened by 5 bases and J by 5 bases, with 12 bases between the two germline ends. This chain's CDR3 is CASSLRGGTGELFF. The DNA for the CDR3 is TGTGCCAGCAGTCTCAGGGGAGGGACCGGGGAGCTGTTTTTT.

This clonotype counts as medium-sized. The chain couples TRBV20-1 to TRBJ2-4, with D possibly being TRBD1 (5 bases). Trimming shortened V by 8 bases and J by 3 bases, and 14 bases separated the two germline ends. Germline lookup yields CDR1 DFQATT and CDR2 SNEGSKA (reference sequence). This CDR3 spans 13 amino acids. This CDR3 reads CSSTTVGKNIQYF. CDR3 coding DNA: TGCAGTTCTACGACAGTGGGCAAAAACATTCAGTACTTC.